A single sample gave rise to the 12 T cell receptor beta chains below, sequenced in a study of blood T cells in healthy people across ages. Combining a sample-barcoded 5' primer with a J-beta primer mix, a second PCR ran for 7 to 11 cycles. TCRdb passed the 5' RACE reads through MiXCR, listing each CDR3 protein once. The sample carries around 870,000 distinct CDR3 sequences, around 28% recorded once. The material sequenced was blood. The receptors here all came from a woman at least 80 years old in good health.

This sequence joins TRBV12-3 or TRBV12-4 and TRBJ2-4; TRBD2 matches at 8 bases. The CDR3 is 12 residues long. The ends lost 7 bases at V and 13 bases at J; junction bases unmatched: 9. This CDR3 is CASNRGGGEQYF. In DNA form, the CDR3 reads TGTGCCAGCAACCGGGGGGGCGGGGAGCAGTACTTC.

This clonotype occurred once. This clone may be a read error of a much larger clone one base away. The rearrangement links TRBV7-7 to TRBJ2-4; D possibly matches TRBD1 or TRBD2 (6 bases each). There are 13 residues in the CDR3. Germline V CDR1 and CDR2: SSHAT, FNYEAQ (reference sequence). The CDR3 loop reads CASGPSTGQEQYF. As DNA, the CDR3 is TGTGCTAGCGGCCCGTCCACAGGGCAAGAGCAGTACTTC.

In its sample, this clonotype was seen many times. The chain recombines TRBV7-2 with TRBJ1-5, with a possible D match to TRBD1 (5 bases). CDR3 length: 18 residues. Germline V gene data show CDR1 as SGHTA and CDR2 as FQGNSA. V was cut by 4 bases and J by 4 bases, with 23 bases left in between. As DNA, the CDR3 is TGTGCCAGCAGCTCGGACTCCGGGACGTTAACGGGTAATCAGCCCCAGCATTTT. Its translation: CASSSDSGTLTGNQPQHF.

This clonotype has a count of ten or more. The chain uses TRBV15 and TRBJ1-2; maybe TRBD1 (6 bases). Trimming removed 0 bases from V and 5 bases from J, with 16 bases in between. CDR1 and CDR2 (germline): LNHNV, YYDKDF (reference sequence). The CDR3 is 16 residues long. As DNA, the CDR3 is TGTGCCACCAGCAGAGATACGGGGGCGCTAAGTTATGGCTACACCTTC. It encodes CATSRDTGALSYGYTF.

The V and J genes are TRBV19 and TRBJ2-1; D is perhaps TRBD2 (6 bases). V was cut by 0 bases and J by 4 bases, with 16 bases left in between. The CDR3 runs 17 residues. Germline V gene data show CDR1 as LNHDA and CDR2 as SQIVND (reference sequence). The CDR3 region is CASSIERGPRGYNEQFF. The CDR3 nucleotides read TGTGCCAGTAGTATAGAGCGGGGACCCCGGGGTTACAATGAGCAGTTCTTC.

In the case of this clonotype: A much larger clone is a single base away; this may be a read error. J is TRBJ2-7 and V is TRBV12-3 or TRBV12-4; 9 positions match TRBD2. With 4 bases clipped from V and 7 bases from J, the junction kept 11 bases outside the gene matches. CDR3 size: 15 residues. CDR3 protein: CASSSTSGHYNEQYF. The CDR3 DNA sequence: TGTGCCAGCAGTTCAACTAGCGGGCACTACAATGAGCAGTACTTC.

The chain recombines TRBV12-3 or TRBV12-4 with TRBJ2-3, with TRBD2 matching over 9 bases. Germline trimming cut 4 bases from V and 4 bases from J; bases unmatched to any gene: 9. The CDR3 length is 16 residues. CDR3 sequence: CASSYPIAGVADTQYF. CDR3 nucleotide sequence: TGTGCCAGCAGTTACCCCATAGCGGGGGTGGCAGATACGCAGTATTTT.

As concerns this clonotype: This may be a read error: a much more frequent sequence differs by one nucleotide. The chain joins TRBV20-1 to TRBJ2-7, with a weak D call TRBD2 (5 bases). The length of the CDR3 is 14 residues. Trimming took 3 bases from V and 7 from J, leaving 19 bases between them. Germline CDR1 and CDR2: DFQATT and SNEGSKA (reference sequence). DNA for the CDR3: TGCAGTGCTAGTGGAAGTGCGGGTGGCCATGAGCAGTACTTC. Translated, it gives CSASGSAGGHEQYF.

This clonotype has only a few counts. V is TRBV3-1 and J is TRBJ2-3; 9 bases map to TRBD2. The J segment lost 6 bases and the V segment lost 0 bases, leaving 7 bases of the junction unmatched. The CDR3 extends over 16 amino acids. CDR1 is LGHDT and CDR2 is YNNKEL in the germline V gene (reference sequence). The CDR3 nucleotides read TGTGCCAGCAGCCAAGATTTGGCGGGGGGGCAGGATACGCAGTATTTT. Translated: CASSQDLAGGQDTQYF.

With respect to this clonotype: This may arise from a read error, as a much more abundant clone is one base away. J is TRBJ1-2 and V is TRBV6-1, with 7 bases matching TRBD1. The germline V gene has CDR1 MNHNS and CDR2 SASEGT. The CDR3 covers 13 residues. The CDR3 sequence is CAGRLDRDHGYTF. CDR3 nucleotide sequence: TGTGCCGGCAGACTAGACAGGGATCACGGCTACACCTTC.

The chain combines TRBV5-1 with TRBJ1-2; no clear D. Trimming shortened V by 5 bases and J by 5 bases, and 10 bases separated the two germline ends. The CDR3 is 12 amino acids. Germline V CDR1 and CDR2: SGHRS, YFSETQ. CDR3 sequence: CASSFGRYGYTF. CDR3 nucleotides: TGCGCCAGCAGTTTCGGTCGGTATGGCTACACCTTC.

The chain couples TRBV9 to TRBJ1-5; D might be TRBD1 (6 bases). This CDR3 has 15 amino acids. V was shortened by 4 bases and J by 0 bases, with 11 bases between the two germline ends. The germline CDR1 and CDR2 sequences are SGDLS and YYNGEE. CDR3 in amino acids: CASSRTELSNQPQHF. The CDR3 DNA reads as TGTGCCAGCAGCCGGACAGAGCTTAGCAATCAGCCCCAGCATTTT. Looking up the rest from reference TRBV9 and TRBJ1-5 gives the full variable domain: DSGVTQTPKHLITATGQRVTLRCSPRSGDLSVYWYQQSLDQGLQFLIQYYNGEERAKGNILERFSAQQFPDLHSELNLSSLELGDSALYFCASSRTELSNQPQHFGDGTRLSIL.